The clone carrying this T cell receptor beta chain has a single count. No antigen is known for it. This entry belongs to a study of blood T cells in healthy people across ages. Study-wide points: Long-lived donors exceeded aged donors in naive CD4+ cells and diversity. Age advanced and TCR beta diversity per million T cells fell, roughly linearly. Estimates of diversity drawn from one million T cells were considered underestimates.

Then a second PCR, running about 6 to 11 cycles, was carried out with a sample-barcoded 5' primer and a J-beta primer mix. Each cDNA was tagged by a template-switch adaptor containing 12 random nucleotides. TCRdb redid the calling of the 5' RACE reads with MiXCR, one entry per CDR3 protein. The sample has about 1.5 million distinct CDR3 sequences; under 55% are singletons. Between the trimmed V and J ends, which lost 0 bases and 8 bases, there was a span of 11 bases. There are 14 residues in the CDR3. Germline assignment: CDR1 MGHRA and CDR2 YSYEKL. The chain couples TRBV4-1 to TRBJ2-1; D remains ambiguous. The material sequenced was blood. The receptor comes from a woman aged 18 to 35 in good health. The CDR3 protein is CASSQDPSPHEQFF. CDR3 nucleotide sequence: TGCGCCAGCAGCCAAGACCCATCTCCCCATGAGCAGTTCTTC.